This T cell receptor (beta chain) emerged from a study of technical replicates of blood from a handful of donors. The germline gives CDR1 MDHEN, CDR2 SYDVKM. V lost 4 bases and J 5 bases, leaving 11 bases between the germline ends. CDR3 length: 13 residues. Produced via immunoSEQ multiplex PCR; TCRdb's table is partial and in-frame only. The table has around 68,000 clones, less than 98% seen once; the top ten hold about 0.31%. The rearrangement uses TRBV28 and TRBJ2-5; TRBD2 is a possible D gene (6 bases). Sequenced: T cells isolated from PBMCs. This receptor was taken from a human donor in good health. Here the CDR3 reads CASSWGEGETQYF. Written as DNA, the CDR3 is TGTGCCAGCAGTTGGGGGGAAGGGGAGACCCAGTACTTC.